A single sample gave rise to the 10 T cell receptor beta chains below, sequenced in a study of T cell repertoires in cytomegalovirus infection. TCRdb re-called the reads with MiXCR, one entry per CDR3 protein. Of about 600,000 distinct CDR3 sequences listed, 20% to 30% are singletons. Input material: CD8+ T cells from PBMCs. These receptors all come from a human donor in good health (CMV status not recorded). Some clones in this sample may be carry-over from other donors' samples.

In its sample, this clonotype was seen a few times. The chain is built from TRBV14 and TRBJ2-5; perhaps TRBD2 as D (5 bases). CDR3 length equals 16 residues. Looked up from germline, CDR1 is SGHDN and CDR2 is FVKESK. The V end lost 0 bases, the J end lost 1 base, and 12 bases lay between the germline ends. Written as DNA, the CDR3 is TGTGCCAGCAGCCAAGAAGAGGGTTGGGGCCAAGAGACCCAGTACTTC. Its protein product is CASSQEEGWGQETQYF.

The chain carries TRBV29-1 and TRBJ1-1, with 10 bases aligning to TRBD1. This CDR3 is built from 13 residues. V lost 6 bases to trimming and J lost 10 bases; unmatched junction nucleotides: 11. The germline gives CDR1 SQVTM, CDR2 ANQGSEA. CDR3 region: CSVKTGGREGAFF. In DNA form, the CDR3 reads TGCAGCGTGAAGACAGGGGGCCGAGAGGGAGCTTTCTTT.

This chain connects TRBV7-6 to TRBJ1-1; D might be TRBD1 (5 bases). Germline loops: CDR1 SGHVS, CDR2 FNYEAQ. V was clipped by 0 bases and J by 5 bases, with 7 bases between them. The CDR3 extends over 13 amino acids. The CDR3 coding sequence is TGTGCCAGCAGCTTAGCAGGGGCGACTGAAGCTTTCTTT. Its protein is CASSLAGATEAFF.

This clonotype came up a few times. The rearrangement joins TRBV6-2 or TRBV6-3 to TRBJ1-2, with D perhaps TRBD1 (6 bases). Per germline, CDR1 MNHEY and CDR2 SVGEGT. V lost 2 bases and J 4 bases, leaving 14 bases between the germline ends. The CDR3 contains 15 residues. CDR3 DNA: TGTGCCAGCAGTTACAGCGTGGGACATGGCTATGGCTACACCTTC. Its translation is CASSYSVGHGYGYTF.

The chain uses TRBV6-2 or TRBV6-3 and TRBJ1-2; weak D call: TRBD1 (5 bases). This CDR3 is built from 14 residues. CDR1 MNHEY and CDR2 SVGEGT come from the germline V gene. V lost 6 bases and J 8 bases, leaving 19 bases between the germline ends. CDR3: CASSPLWARDGYTF. DNA for the CDR3: TGTGCCAGCAGCCCGTTGTGGGCCCGGGACGGCTACACCTTC.

This clonotype was seen only once. V usage is TRBV2 and J usage is TRBJ2-3; the match to TRBD2 covers 7 bases. V lost 4 bases, J lost 0 bases, and 4 bases stayed unmatched. The CDR3 length is 15 residues. CDR1 and CDR2 from the germline V gene are SNHLY and FYNNEI. CDR3 in amino acids: CASSGGTISTDTQYF. The CDR3 region has the DNA TGTGCCAGCAGTGGAGGGACTATAAGCACAGATACGCAGTATTTT.

This clonotype occurred a few times. The V call is TRBV6-2 or TRBV6-3, the J call TRBJ2-7; D gene uncertain. V gave up 5 bases and J gave up 1 base, with 9 bases separating them. The germline gives CDR1 MNHEY, CDR2 SVGEGT. The CDR3 sequence is 13 residues long. In nucleotides, the CDR3 is TGTGCCAGCAGTGGCGACACGTCCTACGAGCAGTACGTC. Its protein is CASSGDTSYEQYV.

This clonotype was found a few times. The chain links TRBV29-1 to TRBJ2-7; TRBD1 aligns across 8 bases. The CDR3 is made up of 15 amino acids. The germline gives CDR1 SQVTM, CDR2 ANQGSEA. After removal of 8 bases from V and 0 bases from J, the junction contained 12 bases not matched to a gene. This chain's CDR3 is CSTTTGTGISYEQYV. The CDR3 DNA reads as TGCAGCACGACGACCGGGACAGGCATCTCCTACGAGCAGTACGTC.

The chain employs TRBV11-2 and TRBJ2-7; 9 nucleotides agree with TRBD1. The CDR3 runs 14 residues. V was pared by 4 bases and J by 3 bases, with 4 bases of the junction left unmatched. Per germline, CDR1 SGHAT and CDR2 FQNNGV. The CDR3 DNA is TGTGCCAGCAGCTCGGGACAGGGTCGCTACGAGCAGTACGTC. Amino acid sequence: CASSSGQGRYEQYV.

This chain uses TRBV20-1 with TRBJ1-1, with unresolved D. CDR1 DFQATT and CDR2 SNEGSKA come from the germline V gene (reference sequence). The CDR3 totals 12 residues. Trimming pared 6 bases from V and 13 bases from J, leaving 21 bases between. The CDR3 DNA follows: TGCAGTGCGCGAGAGGGCCTTCCGGAGAGTTTCTTT. It codes for CSAREGLPESFF.